A single sample gave rise to the 23 T cell receptor beta chains below, sequenced in a study of cytomegalovirus exposure and HLA in healthy donors. Clones were read by immunoSEQ multiplex PCR, and TCRdb kept only the in-frame ones, dropping some. The profile covers some 56,000 clones, with approximately 94% appearing a single time and roughly 1.1% taken by the ten largest. The sample was PBMCs. The source of these receptors is a man aged 18 to 30 in good health and CMV-seronegative.

This clone was seen a single time. This chain joins TRBV5-4 and TRBJ2-3, with TRBD1 matching 8 bases. With V trimmed by 1 base and J by 4 bases, 5 bases remained unmatched. The CDR3 runs to 15 residues. Germline V gene sequence: CDR1 SGHNT, CDR2 YYREEE (reference sequence). The CDR3 loop reads CASSLRETGADTQYF. For the CDR3, the DNA is TGTGCCAGCAGCTTGCGTGAGACAGGGGCAGATACGCAGTATTTT.

This clone showed up just once. This rearrangement joins TRBV4-2 to TRBJ2-2; D not certain. Germline-derived CDR1 and CDR2 are LGHNA and YNFKEQ. The CDR3 extends over 18 amino acids. V lost 0 bases to trimming and J lost 4 bases, with 18 bases between them. This chain's CDR3 is CASSQDRTGEIGTGELFF. The DNA for the CDR3 is TGTGCCAGCAGCCAAGATCGTACGGGTGAAATTGGCACCGGGGAGCTGTTTTTT.

The rearrangement links TRBV28 to TRBJ1-1; 8 bases align to TRBD1. CDR3 length: 13 residues. The germline CDR1 and CDR2 sequences are MDHEN and SYDVKM. The ends lost 2 bases at V and 7 bases at J; junction bases unmatched: 3. The CDR3 DNA reads TGTGCCAGCAGTTTACTACAGGGGGATGAAGCTTTCTTT. This gives the protein CASSLLQGDEAFF.

The rearrangement links TRBV6-5 to TRBJ2-6, with a weak D call TRBD2 (5 bases). Germline V gene lookup returns CDR1 MNHEY and CDR2 SVGAGI. Deletions cut 6 bases from V and 11 bases from J, with 11 bases between. The CDR3 length is 12 residues. The CDR3 loop reads CASRNGLDVLTF. In DNA form, the CDR3 reads TGTGCCAGCAGAAATGGACTGGACGTCCTGACTTTC.

This clone was observed a single time. The gene calls are TRBV28 and TRBJ1-1; D is undetermined. Germline CDR1 MDHEN, CDR2 SYDVKM. Trimming pared 6 bases from V and 0 bases from J, leaving 11 bases between. This CDR3 contains 14 residues. In DNA, the CDR3 is TGTGCCAGCAGGGACGGAGGGATGAACACTGAAGCTTTCTTT. This sequence encodes CASRDGGMNTEAFF.

The chain links TRBV5-8 to TRBJ2-1; 8 bases are shared with TRBD1. Germline CDR1 reads SGHTS; CDR2 reads YDEGEE. This CDR3 is built from 14 residues. V lost 4 bases and J lost 13; bases outside the gene matches: 13. CDR3 bases: TGTGCCAGCAGCCTCGGACAGGGATCAATGAAACAGTTCTTC. It translates to CASSLGQGSMKQFF.

The chain is built from TRBV19 and TRBJ1-5; TRBD1 is a possible D gene (6 bases). CDR3 length equals 17 residues. The germline V gene encodes CDR1 LNHDA and CDR2 SQIVND (reference sequence). V was pared by 6 bases and J by 2 bases, with 20 bases between. CDR3 protein: CASSLNGGNPGNQPQHF. The CDR3 DNA reads as TGTGCCAGTAGCCTTAATGGGGGCAACCCCGGCAATCAGCCCCAGCATTTT.

The rearrangement uses TRBV2 and TRBJ1-4; D is perhaps TRBD1 (5 bases). Germline values: CDR1 SNHLY, CDR2 FYNNEI. The length of the CDR3 is 13 residues. V was cut by 8 bases and J by 8 bases, with 15 bases left in between. The CDR3: CASLRQEGEKLFF. CDR3 DNA: TGTGCCAGCCTCCGGCAGGAGGGGGAAAAACTGTTTTTT.

V gene TRBV6-5 combines with J gene TRBJ1-5, with 8 bases that match TRBD1. J lost 5 bases, V lost 10 bases, and 7 bases had no gene match. Germline CDR1 reads MNHEY; CDR2 reads SVGAGI. CDR3 length: 13 amino acids. The CDR3 reads CATKQGVDQPQHF. DNA of the CDR3: TGTGCCACAAAACAGGGGGTAGATCAGCCCCAGCATTTT.

The chain recombines TRBV5-6 with TRBJ2-3, with 8 nucleotides matching TRBD1. V dropped 5 bases and J dropped 4; count of bases not matched to a gene: 9. The germline CDR1 and CDR2 sequences are SGHDT and YYEEEE. The CDR3 has 15 amino acids. The CDR3 region has the DNA TGTGCCAGCAGATTTGGACAGGGAGCGGCAGATACGCAGTATTTT. Protein product: CASRFGQGAADTQYF.

The J gene is TRBJ1-1, the V gene TRBV6-5, with 10 nucleotides matching TRBD1. Trimming at V came to 4 bases and at J to 11 bases, leaving 13 bases not matched to a gene. The length of the CDR3 is 15 residues. Germline CDR1 reads MNHEY; CDR2 reads SVGAGI. CDR3 sequence reads: CASSLESGQGVNAFF. The DNA of the CDR3 is TGTGCCAGCAGTTTAGAGTCCGGACAGGGGGTGAATGCTTTCTTT.

By share, this clone counts as medium-sized. Other DNA sequences within the sample encode an identical CDR3. The chain joins TRBV19 to TRBJ2-3, with 11 positions matching TRBD1. This CDR3 is 16 amino acids long. Per the germline V gene, CDR1 is LNHDA and CDR2 is SQIVND (reference sequence). V shed 6 bases and J 0 bases; nucleotides not matched to a gene: 5. The CDR3: CASSSGQGASTDTQYF. DNA of the CDR3: TGTGCCAGTAGCTCCGGACAGGGGGCAAGCACAGATACGCAGTATTTT.

V and J are TRBV28 and TRBJ2-2, with a tentative D call TRBD2 (5 bases). This CDR3 has 18 residues. Germline V gene data show CDR1 as MDHEN and CDR2 as SYDVKM. The V and J ends lost 3 bases and 1 base respectively, with 18 bases between them. CDR3 nucleotide sequence: TGTGCCAGCAGTTTCCCAGCGCTAGCCCTACTGAACACCGGGGAGCTGTTTTTT. Amino acids: CASSFPALALLNTGELFF.

The chain is built from TRBV28 and TRBJ2-4; D perhaps matches TRBD2 (7 bases). The CDR3 has 16 amino acids. With 4 bases removed from V and 3 bases from J, the gap between germline ends came to 16 bases. Germline CDR1 reads MDHEN; CDR2 reads SYDVKM. The CDR3 is CASSYPLGGGKNIQYF. In nucleotides, the CDR3 is TGTGCCAGCAGTTATCCTCTAGGGGGGGGCAAAAACATTCAGTACTTC.

In its sample, this clone was seen once. This chain connects TRBV6-5 to TRBJ2-4; a possible D gene is TRBD1 (5 bases). This CDR3 has 14 residues. The germline CDR1 and CDR2 sequences are MNHEY and SVGAGI. V gave up 2 bases and J gave up 6 bases, with 11 bases separating them. The CDR3 nucleotides are TGTGCCAGCAGTTACAGGGGCAGCTTAAACATTCAGTACTTC. Its protein product is CASSYRGSLNIQYF.

The rearrangement uses TRBV6-1 and TRBJ2-1; the D gene is possibly TRBD2 (6 bases). CDR1 and CDR2 from the germline V gene are MNHNS and SASEGT. V lost 6 bases and J 5 bases, leaving 20 bases between the germline ends. This CDR3 spans 16 amino acids. As DNA, the CDR3 is TGTGCCAGCAGGGAATTTGCGGGACTTGAGAACAATGAGCAGTTCTTC. Its protein is CASREFAGLENNEQFF.

The CDR3 spells CASSWTRTSGRYEQYF. The CDR3, as DNA: TGTGCCAGCAGCTGGACGAGGACTAGCGGGAGATACGAGCAGTACTTC. The chain has TRBV7-8 and TRBJ2-7; 13 nucleotides match TRBD2. V gave up 4 bases and J gave up 4 bases; unmatched junction bases: 7. CDR1 SGHVS and CDR2 FQNEAQ come from the germline V gene. The CDR3 has 16 amino acids. The whole variable domain, filled in from reference TRBV7-8 and TRBJ2-7, reads GAGVSQSPRYKVAKRGQDVALRCDPISGHVSLFWYQQALGQGPEFLTYFQNEAQLDKSGLPSDRFFAERPEGSVSTLKIQRTQQEDSAVYLCASSWTRTSGRYEQYFGPGTRLTVT.

This rearrangement joins TRBV6-6 to TRBJ2-4, with a possible D match to TRBD1 (7 bases). The V end lost 5 bases, the J end lost 8 bases, and 16 bases lay between the germline ends. This CDR3 contains 14 residues. Germline V gives CDR1 MNHNY, CDR2 SVGAGI (reference sequence). The CDR3 reads CASSTTGPGDIQYF. The CDR3 nucleotides are TGTGCCAGCAGTACGACAGGGCCGGGGGACATTCAGTACTTC.

The chain employs TRBV10-3 and TRBJ2-1; the D gene is possibly TRBD1 (6 bases). The CDR3 has 16 amino acids. Trimming left V 3 bases short and J 6 bases short, with 18 bases between. CDR1 and CDR2 from the germline V gene are ENHRY and SYGVKD. The CDR3 DNA follows: TGTGCCATCAGTGAACAGGGTTCCGAGCGTCCCAATGAGCAGTTCTTC. It codes for CAISEQGSERPNEQFF.

This clone has only one observation. This chain joins TRBV14 and TRBJ2-7, with 11 nucleotides matching TRBD2. The CDR3 totals 16 residues. Trimming at V came to 4 bases and at J to 7 bases, leaving 12 bases not matched to a gene. Germline V gene data show CDR1 as SGHDN and CDR2 as FVKESK. CDR3 nucleotides: TGTGCCAGCAGCCCCCATCCCGGGACTAGCGGATGGGAGCAGTACTTC. Translation gives CASSPHPGTSGWEQYF.

V usage is TRBV16 and J usage is TRBJ1-5; D remains unclear. Between the trimmed V and J ends, which lost 3 bases and 5 bases, there was a span of 17 bases. This CDR3 contains 16 residues. From germline, CDR1 is KGHSY and CDR2 FQNENV. CDR3 loop: CASSQLSFTEHQPQHF. Here the CDR3 DNA reads TGTGCCAGCAGCCAGCTTTCGTTCACAGAACATCAGCCCCAGCATTTT.

This clone was found once. The rearrangement uses TRBV19 and TRBJ2-5; perhaps TRBD2 as D (9 bases). Trimming removed 2 bases from V and 5 bases from J, with 24 bases in between. CDR1 is LNHDA, CDR2 SQIVND, per germline (reference sequence). CDR3 length equals 18 residues. This CDR3 reads CASSIRTGREGSQETQYF. The CDR3 nucleotides read TGTGCCAGTAGTATACGGACAGGGCGGGAGGGATCTCAGGAGACCCAGTACTTC.

This clone was seen a few times. The rearrangement links TRBV6-1 to TRBJ2-1; maybe TRBD2 (6 bases). The V gene lost 9 bases and the J gene lost 8 bases, with 17 bases spanning the gap. This CDR3 has 13 amino acids. CDR1 is MNHNS and CDR2 is SASEGT in the germline V gene. CDR3 DNA sequence: TGTGCCAGTCGAACCGGGACTCGGGATGAGCAGTTCTTC. Its protein is CASRTGTRDEQFF.